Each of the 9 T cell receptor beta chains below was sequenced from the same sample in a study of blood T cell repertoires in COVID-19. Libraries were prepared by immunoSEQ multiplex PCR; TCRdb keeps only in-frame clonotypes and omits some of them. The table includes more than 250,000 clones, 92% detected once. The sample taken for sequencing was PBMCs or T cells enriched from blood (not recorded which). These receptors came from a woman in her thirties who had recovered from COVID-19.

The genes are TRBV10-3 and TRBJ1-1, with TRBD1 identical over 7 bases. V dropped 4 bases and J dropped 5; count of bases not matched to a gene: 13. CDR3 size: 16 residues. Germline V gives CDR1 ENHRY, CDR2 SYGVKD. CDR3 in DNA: TGTGCCATCAGTGTAGCTCTAACAGGGGAGATGACTGAAGCTTTCTTT. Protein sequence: CAISVALTGEMTEAFF.

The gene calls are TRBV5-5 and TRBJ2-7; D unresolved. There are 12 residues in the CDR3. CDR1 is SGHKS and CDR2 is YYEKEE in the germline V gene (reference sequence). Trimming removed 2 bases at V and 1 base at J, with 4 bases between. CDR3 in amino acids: CASSFISYEQYF. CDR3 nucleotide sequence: TGTGCCAGCAGCTTCATTTCCTACGAGCAGTACTTC.

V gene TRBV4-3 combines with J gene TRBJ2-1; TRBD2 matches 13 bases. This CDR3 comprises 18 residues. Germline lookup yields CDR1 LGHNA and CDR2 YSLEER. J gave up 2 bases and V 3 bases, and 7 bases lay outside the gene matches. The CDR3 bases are TGCGCCAGCAGCCAGTCCGGGACTAGCGGGGTTACCTACAATGAGCAGTTCTTC. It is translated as CASSQSGTSGVTYNEQFF.

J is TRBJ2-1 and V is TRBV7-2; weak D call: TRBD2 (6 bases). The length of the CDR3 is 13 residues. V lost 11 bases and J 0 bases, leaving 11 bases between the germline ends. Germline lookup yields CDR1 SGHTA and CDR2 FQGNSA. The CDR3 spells CAAAGSSYNEQFF. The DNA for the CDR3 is TGTGCCGCCGCGGGGAGCTCCTACAATGAGCAGTTCTTC.

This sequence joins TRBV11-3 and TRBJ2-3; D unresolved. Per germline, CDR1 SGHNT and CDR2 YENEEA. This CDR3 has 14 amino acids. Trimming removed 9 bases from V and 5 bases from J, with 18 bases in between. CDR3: CASSRSQSQDTQYF. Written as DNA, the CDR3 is TGTGCCAGTAGTCGGAGCCAGTCGCAAGATACGCAGTATTTT.

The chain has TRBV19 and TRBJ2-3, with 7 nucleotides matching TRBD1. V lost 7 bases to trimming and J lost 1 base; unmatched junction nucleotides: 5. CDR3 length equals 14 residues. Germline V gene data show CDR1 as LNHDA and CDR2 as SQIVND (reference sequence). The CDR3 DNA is TGTGCCAGTAACTCCGGACAGGGCACAGATACGCAGTATTTT. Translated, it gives CASNSGQGTDTQYF.

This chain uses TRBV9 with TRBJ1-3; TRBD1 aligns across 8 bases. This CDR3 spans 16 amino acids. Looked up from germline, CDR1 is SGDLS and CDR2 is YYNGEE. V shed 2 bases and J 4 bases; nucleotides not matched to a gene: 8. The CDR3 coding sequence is TGTGCCAGCAGCGTCCACAACAGGGGGAGAGGAAACACCATATATTTT. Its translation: CASSVHNRGRGNTIYF. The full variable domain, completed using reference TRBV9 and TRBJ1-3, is DSGVTQTPKHLITATGQRVTLRCSPRSGDLSVYWYQQSLDQGLQFLIQYYNGEERAKGNILERFSAQQFPDLHSELNLSSLELGDSALYFCASSVHNRGRGNTIYFGEGSWLTVV.

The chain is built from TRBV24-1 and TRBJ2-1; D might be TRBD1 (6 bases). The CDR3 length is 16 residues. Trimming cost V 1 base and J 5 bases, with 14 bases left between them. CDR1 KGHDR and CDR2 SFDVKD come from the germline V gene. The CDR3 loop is CATSDFDRSGDNEQFF. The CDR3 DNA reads TGTGCCACCAGTGATTTTGACAGGTCTGGCGACAATGAGCAGTTCTTC.

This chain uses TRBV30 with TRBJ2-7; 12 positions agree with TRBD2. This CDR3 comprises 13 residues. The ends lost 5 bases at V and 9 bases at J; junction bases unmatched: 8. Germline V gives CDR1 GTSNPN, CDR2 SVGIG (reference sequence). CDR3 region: CAWGTSGGIGQYF. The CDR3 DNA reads TGTGCCTGGGGTACTAGCGGGGGGATCGGGCAGTACTTC.